The 15 T cell receptor beta chains presented below share a single source sample, sequenced in a study of cytotoxic CD8 clonotypes in ibrutinib-treated CLL. TCRdb keeps only in-frame clones here, not all; method: immunoSEQ multiplex PCR. Among about 140,000 clones listed, approximately 80% were seen once. This specimen was PBMCs, taken after 12 months of ibrutinib treatment. These receptors were collected from a human donor with chronic lymphocytic leukemia.

The chain's CDR3 is CASSSFSGTSLQIGMYEQYF. The CDR3 DNA is TGCGCCAGCAGCTCTTTTTCCGGGACTAGCTTACAAATAGGGATGTACGAGCAGTACTTC. The chain carries TRBV5-1 and TRBJ2-7; 9 bases map to TRBD2. CDR1 is SGHRS, CDR2 YFSETQ, per germline. With V trimmed by 3 bases and J by 4 bases, 23 bases remained unmatched. The CDR3 covers 20 residues.

The V call is TRBV30, the J call TRBJ2-5, with 8 bases that match TRBD1. CDR3 size: 12 residues. Germline values: CDR1 GTSNPN, CDR2 SVGIG (reference sequence). With 5 bases clipped from V and 4 bases from J, the junction kept 3 bases outside the gene matches. CDR3 residues: CAWDRGVETQYF. The DNA for the CDR3 is TGTGCCTGGGACAGGGGAGTAGAGACCCAGTACTTC. The whole variable domain, filled in from reference TRBV30 and TRBJ2-5, reads SQTIHQWPATLVQPVGSPLSLECTVEGTSNPNLYWYRQAAGRGLQLLFYSVGIGQISSEVPQNLSASRPQDRQFILSSKKLLLSDSGFYLCAWDRGVETQYFGPGTRLLVL.

The rearrangement uses TRBV6-1 and TRBJ2-3; D tentatively reads TRBD1 or TRBD2 (6 bases each). V lost 3 bases and J lost 6, with 22 bases in between. Germline loops: CDR1 MNHNS, CDR2 SASEGT. CDR3 size: 17 residues. CDR3 in amino acids: CASSEIPIGGHEDTQYF. In DNA form, the CDR3 reads TGTGCCAGCAGTGAGATACCCATTGGGGGGCATGAGGATACGCAGTATTTT.

The CDR3 nucleotides are TGTGCCAGCAGCGCTGGACAGGACAATGAGCAGTTCTTC. It is translated as CASSAGQDNEQFF. The chain is built from TRBV9 and TRBJ2-1; 7 bases map to TRBD1. The CDR3 consists of 13 residues. The germline CDR1 and CDR2 sequences are SGDLS and YYNGEE. The V gene end was trimmed by 3 bases and the J gene end by 5 bases; junction bases not matched to a gene: 2.

This clone was counted a few times. J is TRBJ2-7 and V is TRBV4-1; D is possibly TRBD1 (5 bases). From germline, CDR1 is MGHRA and CDR2 YSYEKL. V dropped 1 base and J dropped 5 bases, with 21 bases sitting between them. The CDR3 consists of 17 residues. The CDR3 bases are TGCGCCAGCAGCCAAGTCGACATGGGCTTCAGGGCTAACGAGCAGTACTTC. It translates to CASSQVDMGFRANEQYF.

Written as DNA, the CDR3 is TGTGCCAGCCTCACCGGGACAGTGAACACTGAAGCTTTCTTT. Its protein is CASLTGTVNTEAFF. The chain uses TRBV28 and TRBJ1-1, with 7 bases that match TRBD1. CDR1 is MDHEN, CDR2 SYDVKM, per germline. The CDR3 length is 14 residues. J gave up 0 bases and V 8 bases, and 6 bases lay outside the gene matches.

This clone appeared once. The chain has TRBV19 and TRBJ2-7, with TRBD1 matching 8 bases. Germline CDR1 reads LNHDA; CDR2 reads SQIVND (reference sequence). CDR3 size: 14 residues. V dropped 6 bases and J dropped 2; count of bases not matched to a gene: 6. This chain's CDR3 is CASSHGQGAYEQYF. CDR3 in DNA: TGTGCCAGTAGCCACGGACAGGGCGCCTACGAGCAGTACTTC.

This clone was seen only once. The chain couples TRBV5-1 to TRBJ2-1; D remains ambiguous. The CDR3 covers 14 residues. The V end lost 0 bases, the J end lost 3 bases, and 7 bases lay between the germline ends. Germline assignment: CDR1 SGHRS and CDR2 YFSETQ. The CDR3 DNA is TGCGCCAGCAGCTTGGCCCAGCTCTACAATGAGCAGTTCTTC. Its protein product is CASSLAQLYNEQFF.

The chain couples TRBV21-1 to TRBJ1-6. TRBV21-1 is flagged as a pseudogene. The CDR3 sequence is 20 residues long. The CDR3 sequence: CASSKGSIRSGSPYNSPLHF. CDR3 DNA sequence: TGTGCCAGCAGCAAAGGTAGTATAAGATCTGGGAGCCCCTATAATTCACCCCTCCACTTT.

The sample holds one count of this clone. The V and J genes are TRBV9 and TRBJ2-2; the D is unclear. The germline gives CDR1 SGDLS, CDR2 YYNGEE. The CDR3 length is 12 residues. V was clipped by 6 bases and J by 5 bases, with 8 bases between them. The CDR3 region has the DNA TGTGCCAGCAACGCCAGGACCGGGGAGCTGTTTTTT. Its translation: CASNARTGELFF.

This chain connects TRBV21-1 to TRBJ1-5. TRBV21-1 is marked as a pseudogene. The CDR3 runs 15 residues. The CDR3 spells CASTVDGAYYQPQHF. In nucleotides, the CDR3 is TGTGCCAGCACCGTCGACGGAGCATATTATCAGCCCCAGCATTTT.

The rearrangement joins TRBV7-9 to TRBJ2-5, with a weak D call TRBD2 (6 bases). Trimming pared 6 bases from V and 5 bases from J, leaving 19 bases between. The CDR3 is 15 amino acids. The germline gives CDR1 SEHNR, CDR2 FQNEAQ (reference sequence). This CDR3 is CASRSRYGSSETQYF. CDR3 nucleotides: TGTGCCAGCAGGAGTCGATACGGGAGTTCGGAGACCCAGTACTTC. Looking up the rest from reference TRBV7-9 and TRBJ2-5 gives the full variable domain: DTGVSQNPRHKITKRGQNVTFRCDPISEHNRLYWYRQTLGQGPEFLTYFQNEAQLEKSRLLSDRFSAERPKGSFSTLEIQRTEQGDSAMYLCASRSRYGSSETQYFGPGTRLLVL.

The CDR3 region is CAISSKGSGLGNEQFF. For the CDR3, the DNA is TGTGCCATCTCTAGTAAGGGGAGCGGTCTGGGCAATGAGCAGTTCTTC. The chain combines TRBV10-3 with TRBJ2-1, with D tentatively TRBD1 or TRBD2 (5 bases each). The CDR3 extends over 16 amino acids. Germline CDR1 is ENHRY and CDR2 is SYGVKD. V was clipped by 8 bases and J by 6 bases, with 23 bases between them.

The rearrangement uses TRBV19 and TRBJ2-7; perhaps TRBD1 as D (6 bases). This CDR3 is 12 amino acids long. The V gene lost 5 bases and the J gene lost 7 bases, with 12 bases spanning the gap. From germline, CDR1 is LNHDA and CDR2 SQIVND (reference sequence). CDR3 nucleotide sequence: TGTGCCAGTAGTCCCGGACAGTGGGAGCAGTACTTC. Translation: CASSPGQWEQYF.

V is TRBV28 and J is TRBJ1-1, with 9 nucleotides matching TRBD1. The V and J ends lost 6 bases and 6 bases, in that order; junction bases with no gene match: 14. The CDR3 has 16 amino acids. CDR1 is MDHEN and CDR2 is SYDVKM in the germline V gene. Written as DNA, the CDR3 is TGTGCCAGCAGGGAGGCGGGACAGGGCCAAAGTTCTGAAGCTTTCTTT. Encoded protein: CASREAGQGQSSEAFF.